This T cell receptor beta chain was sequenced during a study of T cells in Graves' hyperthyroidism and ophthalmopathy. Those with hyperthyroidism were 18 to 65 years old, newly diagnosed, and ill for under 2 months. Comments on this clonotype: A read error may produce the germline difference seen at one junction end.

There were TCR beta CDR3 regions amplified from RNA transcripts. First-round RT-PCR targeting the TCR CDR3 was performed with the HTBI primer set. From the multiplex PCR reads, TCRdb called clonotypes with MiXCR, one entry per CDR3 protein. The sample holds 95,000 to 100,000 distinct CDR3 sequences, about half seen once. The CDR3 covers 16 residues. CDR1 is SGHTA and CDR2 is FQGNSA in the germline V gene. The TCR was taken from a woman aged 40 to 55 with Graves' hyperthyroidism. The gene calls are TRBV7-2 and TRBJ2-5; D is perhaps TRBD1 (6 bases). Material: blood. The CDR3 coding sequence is TGTGCCGGCAGCTTAGAACGCAGTGCTGGGAAGGGGGCCCAGTACTTC. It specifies CAGSLERSAGKGAQYF.